The 24 T cell receptor beta chains listed next were all sequenced from one sample in a study of monozygotic twins with inflammatory bowel disease. TCRdb re-called the 5' RACE reads and gives one entry per CDR3 protein, without DNA. The ten most abundant clones cover 1.9% of a sample with roughly 100,000 distinct CDR3 sequences. Source material: blood. These receptors all come from a human donor with ulcerative colitis or Crohn's disease, or a healthy co-twin of an affected twin (not recorded which).

CDR3 amino acids: CASSLRDRPFYGYTF. The gene calls are TRBV7-2 and TRBJ1-2; TCRdb selects TRBD1, and the lack of DNA leaves this call unchecked. Germline V lookup: CDR1 SGHTA, CDR2 FQGNSA. The CDR3 has 15 amino acids. Full variable domain (rest looked up from reference TRBV7-2 and TRBJ1-2): GAGVSQSPSNKVTEKGKDVELRCDPISGHTALYWYRQSLGQGLEFLIYFQGNSAPDKSGLPSDRFSAERTGGSVSTLTIQRTQQEDSAVYLCASSLRDRPFYGYTFGSGTRLTVV.

The chain is built from TRBV28 and TRBJ1-5. Germline CDR1 is MDHEN and CDR2 is SYDVKM. The CDR3 extends over 15 amino acids. The CDR3 here is CASNAGSLINQPQHF.

The rearrangement uses TRBV25-1 and TRBJ2-3; TCRdb calls TRBD1, which cannot be checked without DNA. The CDR3 runs 15 residues. Germline CDR1 and CDR2: MGHDK and SYGVNS. The CDR3 is CASSRTGGPTDTQYF.

The J gene is TRBJ2-3, the V gene TRBV12-5; TCRdb selects TRBD2, and the lack of DNA leaves this call unchecked. The CDR3 extends over 15 amino acids. Germline V gene sequence: CDR1 LGHNT, CDR2 FRNRAP. The CDR3 sequence is CASGLRGGATDTQYF.

The chain recombines TRBV5-4 with TRBJ2-7; the TCRdb call, TRBD1, lacks DNA for checking. The germline V gene encodes CDR1 SGHNT and CDR2 YYREEE (reference sequence). The CDR3 is made up of 15 amino acids. CDR3 sequence: CASSLVGGQGFEQYF.

The chain links TRBV19 to TRBJ2-2; the D gene TCRdb calls, TRBD1, cannot be checked with no DNA. The germline V gene has CDR1 LNHDA and CDR2 SQIVND (reference sequence). The length of the CDR3 is 12 residues. Here the CDR3 reads CARGVTTGELFF.

The rearrangement uses TRBV20-1 and TRBJ1-5; TCRdb's D call of TRBD1 is untestable without DNA. This CDR3 is 12 amino acids long. Germline assignment: CDR1 DFQATT and CDR2 SNEGSKA (reference sequence). CDR3 sequence: CSARTGGQPQHF.

This chain joins TRBV18 and TRBJ2-1; TCRdb proposes TRBD2, but this gene call is untestable without DNA. The germline V gene has CDR1 KGHSH and CDR2 LQKENI. The CDR3 runs to 17 residues. The CDR3 loop reads CASSPPASAGPYNEQFF.

This rearrangement joins TRBV11-2 to TRBJ2-5; the TCRdb call, TRBD2, lacks DNA for checking. The germline V gene encodes CDR1 SGHAT and CDR2 FQNNGV. The CDR3 is 17 residues long. The CDR3 protein is CASRGLAGSLLSETQYF.

J is TRBJ2-5 and V is TRBV5-6; TCRdb picks TRBD2, but there is no DNA to check that call. The germline V gene has CDR1 SGHDT and CDR2 YYEEEE. The CDR3 consists of 14 residues. CDR3 residues: CASSFGSSVETQYF.

The chain joins TRBV3-1 to TRBJ2-7. CDR1 and CDR2 (germline): LGHDT, YNNKEL (reference sequence). The CDR3 is made up of 12 amino acids. The CDR3: CASSQVRNEQYF.

The gene calls are TRBV7-2 and TRBJ2-6; TCRdb's D call, TRBD2, is unchecked because there is no DNA. Germline assignment: CDR1 SGHTA and CDR2 FQGNSA. The CDR3 runs to 17 residues. The CDR3 reads CASSQLAGISGANVLTF.

The rearrangement uses TRBV3-1 and TRBJ1-6; TCRdb calls TRBD1, which cannot be checked without DNA. The CDR3 sequence is 15 residues long. Per the germline V gene, CDR1 is LGHDT and CDR2 is YNNKEL (reference sequence). CDR3 loop: CASSQRAGNNSPLHF.

The rearrangement links TRBV20-1 to TRBJ2-7; TCRdb selects TRBD2, and the lack of DNA leaves this call unchecked. From germline, CDR1 is DFQATT and CDR2 SNEGSKA (reference sequence). The CDR3 contains 15 residues. The CDR3 region is CSADVASVSSYEQYF.

The chain combines TRBV7-9 with TRBJ2-7; absent DNA, TCRdb's TRBD2 call cannot be checked. The germline gives CDR1 SEHNR, CDR2 FQNEAQ (reference sequence). This CDR3 contains 15 residues. CDR3: CASSLIEGRGYEQYF.

This chain links TRBV5-1 with TRBJ2-5. The CDR3 runs to 13 residues. Germline lookup yields CDR1 SGHRS and CDR2 YFSETQ. CDR3 residues: CASSFTSQETQYF.

The chain joins TRBV5-5 to TRBJ2-1. This CDR3 is built from 15 residues. Germline V CDR1 and CDR2: SGHKS, YYEKEE (reference sequence). CDR3 in amino acids: CASSLIRGSYNEQFF.

This sequence joins TRBV7-2 and TRBJ2-5; the TCRdb D gene call, TRBD2, has no DNA to confirm it. Germline V gene lookup returns CDR1 SGHTA and CDR2 FQGNSA. This CDR3 is 16 amino acids long. CDR3: CASSLSSSGGGETQYF.

The chain links TRBV12-3 or TRBV12-4 to TRBJ2-5; TCRdb outputs TRBD1, but without DNA this stays unchecked. This CDR3 spans 18 amino acids. The CDR3 reads CASSSKVVGQGGQETQYF.

The rearrangement links TRBV12-3 or TRBV12-4 to TRBJ2-2; lacking DNA, the TRBD2 call made by TCRdb goes unchecked. The CDR3 runs to 14 residues. The CDR3 here is CASSPIAGTGELFF.

The J gene is TRBJ2-2, the V gene TRBV4-1. Germline CDR1 MGHRA, CDR2 YSYEKL. This CDR3 has 15 amino acids. This CDR3 reads CASSPTGQVTGELFF.

This rearrangement joins TRBV7-2 to TRBJ2-5; no DNA is available, so the TRBD1 call from TCRdb remains unchecked. The germline gives CDR1 SGHTA, CDR2 FQGNSA. This CDR3 spans 14 amino acids. CDR3 sequence reads: CASSPSGGSETQYF.

The chain couples TRBV28 to TRBJ2-3; TCRdb's D gene call, TRBD1, goes unchecked for lack of DNA. CDR1 is MDHEN, CDR2 SYDVKM, per germline. The CDR3 spans 15 residues. This CDR3 is CASSFGGRSTDTQYF.

The chain couples TRBV12-3 or TRBV12-4 to TRBJ1-1. This CDR3 comprises 13 residues. CDR3 in amino acids: CASSRQEVAEAFF.